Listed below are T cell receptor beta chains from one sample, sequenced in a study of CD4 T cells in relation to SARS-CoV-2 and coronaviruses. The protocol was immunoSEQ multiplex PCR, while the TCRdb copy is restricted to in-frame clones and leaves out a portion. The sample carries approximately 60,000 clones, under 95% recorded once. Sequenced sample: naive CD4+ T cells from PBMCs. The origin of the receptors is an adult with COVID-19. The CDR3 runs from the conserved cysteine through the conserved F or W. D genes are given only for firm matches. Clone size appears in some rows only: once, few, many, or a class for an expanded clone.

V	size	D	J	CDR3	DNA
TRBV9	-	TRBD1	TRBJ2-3	CASSARDRASTDTQYF	TGTGCCAGCAGCGCCCGGGACAGAGCTAGCACAGATACGCAGTATTTT
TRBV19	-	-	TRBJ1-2	CASRTSTVGYTF	TGTGCCAGTAGAACCTCGACAGTTGGCTACACCTTC
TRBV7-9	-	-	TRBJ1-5	CASSLGVGESNQPQHF	TGTGCCAGCAGCTTAGGGGTCGGGGAGAGCAATCAGCCCCAGCATTTT
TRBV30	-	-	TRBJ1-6	CAWSYGTGGSPLHF	TGTGCCTGGAGTTACGGAACGGGGGGTTCACCCCTCCACTTT
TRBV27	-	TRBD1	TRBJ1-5	CASSQSGTGIMGNQPQHF	TGTGCCAGCAGTCAAAGCGGGACAGGGATAATGGGCAATCAGCCCCAGCATTTT
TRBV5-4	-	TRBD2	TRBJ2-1	CASSLASGPYNEQFF	TGTGCCAGCAGCTTAGCTAGCGGACCTTACAATGAGCAGTTCTTC
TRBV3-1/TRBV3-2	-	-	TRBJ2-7	CASSQSPHEQYF	TGTGCCAGCAGCCAATCCCCCCACGAGCAGTACTTC
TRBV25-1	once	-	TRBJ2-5	CASSESTPGETQYF	TGTGCCAGCAGTGAGTCCACACCCGGAGAGACCCAGTACTTC
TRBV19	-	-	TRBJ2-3	CASSIKVADTQYF	TGTGCCAGTAGTATAAAGGTGGCAGATACGCAGTATTTT
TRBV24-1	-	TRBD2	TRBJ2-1	CATSDLHRGGEQFF	TGTGCCACCAGTGATTTGCACCGGGGGGGTGAGCAGTTCTTC
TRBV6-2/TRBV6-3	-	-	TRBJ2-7	CASSDLDVLLTIEQYF	TGTGCCAGCAGTGACCTGGACGTGCTACTGACAATCGAGCAGTACTTC
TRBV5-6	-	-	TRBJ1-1	CASSNPGLPNTEAFF	TGTGCCAGCAGCAATCCGGGACTTCCTAACACTGAAGCTTTCTTT
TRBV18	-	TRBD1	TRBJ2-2	CASSRGTANTGELFF	TGTGCCAGCTCACGGGGGACAGCCAACACCGGGGAGCTGTTTTTT
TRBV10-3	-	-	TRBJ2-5	CAISPTGWEETQYF	TGTGCCATCAGTCCGACCGGGTGGGAAGAGACCCAGTACTTC
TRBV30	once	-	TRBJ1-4	CAWSVLSNEKLFF	TGTGCCTGGAGTGTACTCTCCAATGAAAAACTGTTTTTT
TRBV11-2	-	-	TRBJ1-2	CASSLDRGHGYTF	TGTGCCAGCAGCTTAGATCGGGGGCATGGCTACACCTTC
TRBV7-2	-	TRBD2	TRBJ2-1	CASSSRLAEIYNEQFF	TGTGCCAGCAGCTCGCGACTAGCGGAGATCTACAATGAGCAGTTCTTC
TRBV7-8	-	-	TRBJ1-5	CASSPHSRNQPQHF	TGTGCCAGCAGCCCGCACAGTCGCAATCAGCCCCAGCATTTT
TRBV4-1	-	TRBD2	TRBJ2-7	CASSQEWEGPYEQYF	TGCGCCAGCAGCCAAGAGTGGGAGGGCCCCTACGAGCAGTACTTC
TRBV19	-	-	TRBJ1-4	CASSTVINEKLFF	TGTGCCAGTAGTACGGTGATTAATGAAAAACTGTTTTTT
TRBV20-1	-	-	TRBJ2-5	CSAPVETQYF	TGCAGTGCCCCCGTGGAGACCCAGTACTTC
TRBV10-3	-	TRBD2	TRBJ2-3	CAISEGGTSGTDTQYF	TGTGCCATCAGTGAGGGAGGGACTAGCGGCACAGATACGCAGTATTTT
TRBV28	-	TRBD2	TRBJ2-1	CASSFIFASGTNNEQFF	TGTGCCAGCAGTTTCATCTTTGCTAGCGGGACTAACAATGAGCAGTTCTTC
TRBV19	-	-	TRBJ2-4	CASSGAGAKNIQYF	TGTGCCAGTAGTGGGGCCGGGGCCAAAAACATTCAGTACTTC
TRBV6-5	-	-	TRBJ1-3	CASCRVDGNTIYF	TGTGCCAGCTGCAGGGTTGACGGAAACACCATATATTTT
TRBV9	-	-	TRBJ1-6	CASSVKENSPLHF	TGTGCCAGCAGCGTTAAAGAGAATTCACCCCTCCACTTT
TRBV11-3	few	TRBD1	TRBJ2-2	CASSSRRGLNTGELFF	TGTGCCAGCAGCTCCCGAAGGGGGCTGAACACCGGGGAGCTGTTTTTT
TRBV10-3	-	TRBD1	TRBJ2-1	CAISEGDRARNEQFF	TGTGCCATCAGTGAAGGAGACAGGGCTCGAAATGAGCAGTTCTTC
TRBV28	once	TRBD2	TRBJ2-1	CASTITTSGIYNEQFF	TGTGCCAGCACCATTACGACTAGCGGGATCTACAATGAGCAGTTCTTC
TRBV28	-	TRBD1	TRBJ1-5	CASSSDRGNQPQHF	TGTGCCAGCAGTTCCGACAGGGGCAATCAGCCCCAGCATTTT
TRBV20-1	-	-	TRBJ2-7	CSARSSYEQYF	TGCAGTGCTCGAAGCTCCTACGAGCAGTACTTC
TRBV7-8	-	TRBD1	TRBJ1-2	CASSLGPGTGETRGYTF	TGTGCCAGCAGCTTAGGCCCCGGGACAGGGGAGACCAGGGGCTACACCTTC
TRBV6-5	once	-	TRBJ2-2	CASSALGESAELFF	TGTGCCAGCAGCGCATTAGGGGAGTCCGCGGAGCTGTTTTTT
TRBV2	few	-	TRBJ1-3	CARGQAYSGNTIYF	TGTGCCAGGGGGCAGGCTTACTCTGGAAACACCATATATTTT
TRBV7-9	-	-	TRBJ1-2	CASSLATGVGRYTF	TGTGCCAGCAGCTTAGCGACGGGGGTGGGGCGCTACACCTTC
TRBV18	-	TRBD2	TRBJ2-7	CASSPGLADYEQYF	TGTGCCAGCTCACCGGGACTAGCGGATTACGAGCAGTACTTC
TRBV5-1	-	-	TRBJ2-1	CASSLEGRPYNEQFF	TGCGCCAGCAGCTTGGAGGGACGGCCCTACAATGAGCAGTTCTTC
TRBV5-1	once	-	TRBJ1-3	CASSLVAAGSGNTIYF	TGCGCCAGCAGCTTGGTGGCAGCTGGCTCTGGAAACACCATATATTTT
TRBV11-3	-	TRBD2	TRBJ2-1	CASSLRLAGHNEQFF	TGTGCCAGCAGCCTCCGGCTAGCGGGGCACAATGAGCAGTTCTTC
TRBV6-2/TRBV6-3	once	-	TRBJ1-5	CASSQVPPPQPQHF	TGTGCCAGCAGCCAAGTGCCACCCCCTCAGCCCCAGCATTTT
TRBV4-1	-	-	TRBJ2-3	CASSQSPTSTDTQYF	TGCGCCAGCAGCCAGTCACCGACAAGCACAGATACGCAGTATTTT
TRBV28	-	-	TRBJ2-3	CASSGQGTSDTDTQYF	TGTGCCAGCAGTGGGCAGGGCACTTCAGACACAGATACGCAGTATTTT
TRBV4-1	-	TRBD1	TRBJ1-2	CASSHPPGQIYGYTF	TGCGCCAGCAGCCATCCCCCGGGACAGATCTATGGCTACACCTTC
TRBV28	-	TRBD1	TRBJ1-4	CASSFQGAPTIGKLFF	TGTGCCAGCAGTTTTCAGGGGGCCCCAACAATTGGAAAACTGTTTTTT
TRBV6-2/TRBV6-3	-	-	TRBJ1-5	CASSRSSNQPQHF	TGTGCCAGCAGCAGGAGTAGCAATCAGCCCCAGCATTTT
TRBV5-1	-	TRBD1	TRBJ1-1	CASSLAGQGASGNTEAFF	TGCGCCAGCAGCTTGGCGGGACAGGGGGCTTCGGGGAACACTGAAGCTTTCTTT
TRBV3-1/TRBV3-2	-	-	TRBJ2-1	CASSISVPFHSDNEQFF	TGTGCCAGCAGCATCTCCGTTCCCTTCCATTCCGACAATGAGCAGTTCTTC
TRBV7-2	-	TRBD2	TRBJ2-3	CASSLASSGSGDTQYF	TGTGCCAGCAGCTTAGCGTCTAGCGGGAGTGGTGATACGCAGTATTTT
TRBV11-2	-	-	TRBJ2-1	CASSPRGRGGYNEQFF	TGTGCCAGCAGCCCCAGGGGTAGGGGGGGCTACAATGAGCAGTTCTTC
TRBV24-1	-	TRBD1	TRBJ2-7	CATSDPRGDSSYEQYF	TGTGCCACCAGTGACCCGCGAGGGGACAGCTCCTACGAGCAGTACTTC
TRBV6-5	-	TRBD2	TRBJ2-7	CASSRDYSYEQYF	TGTGCCAGCAGTCGGGACTACTCCTACGAGCAGTACTTC
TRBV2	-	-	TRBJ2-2	CASSEARGGTGELFF	TGTGCCAGCAGTGAAGCCAGGGGGGGAACCGGGGAGCTGTTTTTT
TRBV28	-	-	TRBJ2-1	CASSLSYYSGITPYNEQFF	TGTGCCAGCAGTTTATCTTATTACTCCGGGATTACCCCCTACAATGAGCAGTTCTTC
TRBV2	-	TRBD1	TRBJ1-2	CASSERRTGPYGYTF	TGTGCCAGCAGTGAAAGGCGGACAGGGCCATATGGCTACACCTTC
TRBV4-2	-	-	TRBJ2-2	CASSPPAANTGELFF	TGTGCCAGCAGCCCCCCGGCGGCTAACACCGGGGAGCTGTTTTTT
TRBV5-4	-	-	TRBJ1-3	CASSLVGAGNTIYF	TGTGCCAGCAGCTTGGTAGGGGCTGGAAACACCATATATTTT
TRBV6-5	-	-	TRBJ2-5	CASKEWRMGETQYF	TGTGCCAGCAAAGAGTGGCGGATGGGTGAGACCCAGTACTTC
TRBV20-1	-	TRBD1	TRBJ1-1	CSASAGGGSGAFF	TGCAGTGCTAGTGCAGGGGGGGGTTCCGGAGCTTTCTTT
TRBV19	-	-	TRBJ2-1	CASSMPGLGWDEQFF	TGTGCCAGTAGTATGCCCGGGTTGGGATGGGATGAGCAGTTCTTC